This record covers a single T cell receptor beta chain. The data originate from a study of blood T cell repertoires in COVID-19. In the study overall: Specimens from acute and convalescent COVID-19 originated in the United States, Italy and Spain. The cDNA or gDNA used as material had been derived from T cells, B-cell-depleted T cells, or PBMCs.

Original processing notes: Estimated nucleated cell counts came from reference gene primer amplification. Profiling relied on immunoSEQ multiplex PCR, and the TCRdb table lists in-frame clones only, not all of them. D and trimming were read from the DNA, whereas the V and J calls and clone size are those reported in that table. Among roughly 100,000 clones listed, 84% were seen once. The CDR3 has 15 amino acids. The ends were cut back, 0 bases at V and 6 bases at J, with 15 bases in the middle. Germline CDR1 SGHNT, CDR2 YYREEE (reference sequence). This clonotype originated in a woman aged 60-75 years with acute or convalescent COVID-19. This chain joins TRBV5-4 and TRBJ1-2; tentatively, D is TRBD1 (6 bases). Sequencing input: peripheral blood. CDR3 sequence reads: CASSLGLTGNDGYTF. The CDR3 bases are TGTGCCAGCAGCTTGGGCCTTACAGGGAATGATGGCTACACCTTC.